Reported below is one T cell receptor (beta chain). Its antigen is not identified. Investigators spread the genomic DNA of each subset evenly over several immunoSEQ plates. Per the original methods: In the immunoSEQ data, sequences were junction-only and lacked quality scores, so filtering differed. Method: immunoSEQ multiplex PCR; TCRdb's copy keeps in-frame clones and lacks some. Clonal size and the V and J genes are those of that table, whereas D and trimming came from the DNA. The table includes 2 million to 2.5 million clones, around 95% detected once. The sample originates from a study of shared clonotypes between healthy human individuals. Overall study results and limits: Naive subsets generally exceeded memory subsets in estimated richness.

Germline V gives CDR1 GTSNPN, CDR2 SVGIG (reference sequence). Trimming cost V 4 bases and J 7 bases, with 13 bases left between them. The CDR3 has 12 residues. The chain joins TRBV30 to TRBJ2-5; tentative D call: TRBD2 (5 bases). The clonotype was recovered from a man between 18 and 29 years old in good health. The source material was naive CD4+ T cells sorted from blood. The subset was: CD45RA+ positively selected. The CDR3 DNA follows: TGTGCCTGGATCCCGGGGAGCGGGACCCAGTACTTC. Translation: CAWIPGSGTQYF.